This TCR beta chain was observed in a study of Graves' ophthalmopathy and Graves' hyperthyroidism. TCR beta CDR3 regions were amplified from RNA transcripts. The authors performed first-round RT-PCR with HTBI primers and then a second-round multiplex PCR. In TCRdb, the multiplex PCR reads were re-called with MiXCR into one record per CDR3 protein. Altogether a few hundred thousand distinct CDR3 sequences are present, 17% being singletons, with the ten largest covering 2.4%. The CDR3 extends over 18 amino acids. V shed 0 bases, J shed 1 base, and the junction held 5 bases outside the gene matches. Germline CDR1 is MNHNS and CDR2 is SASEGT.

The sample consisted of peripheral blood. The genes are TRBV6-1 and TRBJ2-7; 14 nucleotides line up with TRBD2. This clonotype was obtained from an adult woman with stable Graves' hyperthyroidism. CDR3: CASSEAPGLAGESYEQYF. CDR3 sequence (DNA): TGTGCCAGCAGTGAAGCCCCGGGACTAGCGGGAGAATCCTACGAGCAGTACTTC.